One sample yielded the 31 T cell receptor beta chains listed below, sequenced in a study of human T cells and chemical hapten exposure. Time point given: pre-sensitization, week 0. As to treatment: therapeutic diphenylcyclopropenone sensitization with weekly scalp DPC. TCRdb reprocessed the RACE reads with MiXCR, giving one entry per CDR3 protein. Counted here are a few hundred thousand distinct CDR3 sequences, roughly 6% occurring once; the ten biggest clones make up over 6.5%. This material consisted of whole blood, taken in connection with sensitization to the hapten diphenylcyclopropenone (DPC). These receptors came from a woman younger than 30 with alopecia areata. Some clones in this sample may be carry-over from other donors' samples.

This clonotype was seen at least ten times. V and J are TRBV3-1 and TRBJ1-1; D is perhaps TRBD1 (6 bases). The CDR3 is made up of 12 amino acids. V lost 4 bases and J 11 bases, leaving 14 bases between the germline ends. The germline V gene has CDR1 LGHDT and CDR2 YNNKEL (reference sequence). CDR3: CASSPPRGEAFF. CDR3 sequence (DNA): TGTGCCAGCAGCCCCCCAAGGGGGGAGGCTTTCTTT.

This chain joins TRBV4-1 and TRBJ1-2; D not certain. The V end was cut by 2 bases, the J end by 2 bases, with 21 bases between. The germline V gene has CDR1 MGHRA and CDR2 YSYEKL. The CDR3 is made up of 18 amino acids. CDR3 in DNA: TGCGCCAGCAGCCAATCACGGGGAGGGCCCGAGATAAACTATGGCTACACCTTC. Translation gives CASSQSRGGPEINYGYTF.

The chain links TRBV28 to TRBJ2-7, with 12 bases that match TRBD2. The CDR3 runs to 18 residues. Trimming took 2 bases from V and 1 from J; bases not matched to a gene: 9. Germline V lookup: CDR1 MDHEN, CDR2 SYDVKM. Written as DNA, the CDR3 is TGTGCCAGCAGTTTAGGTTGGTCTAGCGGGGGGGATTCCTACGAGCAGTACTTC. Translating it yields CASSLGWSSGGDSYEQYF.

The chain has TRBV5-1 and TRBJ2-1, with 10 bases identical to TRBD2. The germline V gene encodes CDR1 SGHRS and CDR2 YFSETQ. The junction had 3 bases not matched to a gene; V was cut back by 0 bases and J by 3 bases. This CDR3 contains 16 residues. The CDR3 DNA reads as TGCGCCAGCAGCTTGGCCCTAGCGGGGGACTACAATGAGCAGTTCTTC. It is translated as CASSLALAGDYNEQFF.

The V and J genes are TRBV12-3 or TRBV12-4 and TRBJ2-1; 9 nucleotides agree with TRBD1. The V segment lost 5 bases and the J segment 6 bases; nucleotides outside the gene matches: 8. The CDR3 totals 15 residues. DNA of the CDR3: TGTGCCAGCAGTCCGACAGGGGGTGCGGGCAATGAGCAGTTCTTC. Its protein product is CASSPTGGAGNEQFF.

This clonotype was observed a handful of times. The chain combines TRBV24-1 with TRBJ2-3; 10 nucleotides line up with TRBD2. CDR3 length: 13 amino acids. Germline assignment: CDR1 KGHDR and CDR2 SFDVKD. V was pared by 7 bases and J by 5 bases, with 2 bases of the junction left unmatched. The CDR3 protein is CATRLAGEDTQYF. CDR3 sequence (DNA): TGTGCCACCAGGCTAGCGGGGGAAGATACGCAGTATTTT.

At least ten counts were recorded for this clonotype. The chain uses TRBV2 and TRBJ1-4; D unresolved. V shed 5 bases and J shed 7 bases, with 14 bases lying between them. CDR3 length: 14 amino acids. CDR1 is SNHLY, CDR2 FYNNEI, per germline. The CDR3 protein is CASSIGIEGEKLFF. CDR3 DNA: TGTGCCAGCAGTATCGGGATTGAAGGTGAAAAACTGTTTTTT.

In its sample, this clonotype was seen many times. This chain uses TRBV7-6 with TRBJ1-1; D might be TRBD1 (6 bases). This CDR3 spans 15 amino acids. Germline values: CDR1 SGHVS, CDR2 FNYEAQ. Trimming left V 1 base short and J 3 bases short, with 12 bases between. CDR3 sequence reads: CASSLVQGSHTEAFF. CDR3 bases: TGTGCCAGCAGCTTAGTACAGGGATCACACACTGAAGCTTTCTTT.

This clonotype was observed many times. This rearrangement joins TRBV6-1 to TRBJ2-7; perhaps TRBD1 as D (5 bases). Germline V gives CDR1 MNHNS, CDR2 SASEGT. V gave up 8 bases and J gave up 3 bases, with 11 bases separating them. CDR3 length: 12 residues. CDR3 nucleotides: TGTGCCAGCTCCAAGGGGCTCTACGAGCAGTACTTC. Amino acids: CASSKGLYEQYF.

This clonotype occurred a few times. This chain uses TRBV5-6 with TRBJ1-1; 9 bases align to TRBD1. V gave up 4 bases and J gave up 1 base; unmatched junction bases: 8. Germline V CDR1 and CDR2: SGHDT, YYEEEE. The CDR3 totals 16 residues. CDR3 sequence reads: CASSPRTGAWNTEAFF. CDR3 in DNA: TGTGCCAGCAGCCCACGGACAGGGGCTTGGAACACTGAAGCTTTCTTT.

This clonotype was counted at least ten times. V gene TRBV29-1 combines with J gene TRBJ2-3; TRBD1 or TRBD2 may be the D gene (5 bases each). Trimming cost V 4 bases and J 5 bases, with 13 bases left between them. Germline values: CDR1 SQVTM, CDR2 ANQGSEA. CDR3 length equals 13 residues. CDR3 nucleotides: TGCAGCGTTGCGGGGCCAAATGGAGATACGCAGTATTTT. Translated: CSVAGPNGDTQYF.

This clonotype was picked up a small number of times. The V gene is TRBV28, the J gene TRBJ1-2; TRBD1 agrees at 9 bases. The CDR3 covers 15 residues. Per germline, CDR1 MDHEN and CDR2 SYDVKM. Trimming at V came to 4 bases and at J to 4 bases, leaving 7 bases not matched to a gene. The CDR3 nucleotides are TGTGCCAGCAGTTATGGGACAGGGATGAGCTATGGCTACACCTTC. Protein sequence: CASSYGTGMSYGYTF.

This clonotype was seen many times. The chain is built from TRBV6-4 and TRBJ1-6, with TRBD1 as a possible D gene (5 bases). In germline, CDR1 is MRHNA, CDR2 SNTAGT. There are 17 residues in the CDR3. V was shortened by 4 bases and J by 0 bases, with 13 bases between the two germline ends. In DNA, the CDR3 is TGTGCCAGCAGTGCAAGACAGCTTCGCTCCTATAATTCACCCCTCCACTTT. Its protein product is CASSARQLRSYNSPLHF.

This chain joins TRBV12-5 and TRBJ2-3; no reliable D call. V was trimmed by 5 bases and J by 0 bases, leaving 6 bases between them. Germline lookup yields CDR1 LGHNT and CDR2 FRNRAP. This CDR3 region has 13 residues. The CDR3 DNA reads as TGTGCTAGTGGTCGACCTAGCACAGATACGCAGTATTTT. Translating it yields CASGRPSTDTQYF.

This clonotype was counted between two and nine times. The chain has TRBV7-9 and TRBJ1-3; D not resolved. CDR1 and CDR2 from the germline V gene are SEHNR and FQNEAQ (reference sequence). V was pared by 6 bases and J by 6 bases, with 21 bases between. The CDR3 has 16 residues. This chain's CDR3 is CASSSHGSRKENTIYF. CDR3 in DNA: TGTGCCAGCAGTTCCCATGGGTCCAGGAAGGAAAACACCATATATTTT.

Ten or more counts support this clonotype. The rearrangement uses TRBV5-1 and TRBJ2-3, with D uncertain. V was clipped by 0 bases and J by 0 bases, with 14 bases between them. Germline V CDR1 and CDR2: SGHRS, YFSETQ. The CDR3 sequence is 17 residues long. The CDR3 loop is CASSLGGVMTSTDTQYF. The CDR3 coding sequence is TGCGCCAGCAGCTTGGGCGGAGTTATGACTAGCACAGATACGCAGTATTTT.

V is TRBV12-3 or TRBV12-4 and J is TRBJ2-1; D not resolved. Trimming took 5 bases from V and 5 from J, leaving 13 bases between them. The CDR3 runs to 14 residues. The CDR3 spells CASSPTPLDNEQFF. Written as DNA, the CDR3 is TGTGCCAGCAGTCCCACCCCCTTGGACAATGAGCAGTTCTTC.

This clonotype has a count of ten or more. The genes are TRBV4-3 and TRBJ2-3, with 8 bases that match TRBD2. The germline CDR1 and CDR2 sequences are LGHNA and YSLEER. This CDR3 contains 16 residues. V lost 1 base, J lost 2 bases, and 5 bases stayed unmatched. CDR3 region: CASSQGGAGATDTQYF. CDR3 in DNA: TGCGCCAGCAGCCAAGGGGGAGCGGGGGCCACAGATACGCAGTATTTT.

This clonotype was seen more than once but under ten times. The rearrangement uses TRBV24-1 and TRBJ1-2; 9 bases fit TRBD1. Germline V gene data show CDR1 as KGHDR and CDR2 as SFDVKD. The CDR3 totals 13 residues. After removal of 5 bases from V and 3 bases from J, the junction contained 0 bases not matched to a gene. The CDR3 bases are TGTGCCACCAGTGGGACAGGGGACTATGGCTACACCTTC. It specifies CATSGTGDYGYTF.

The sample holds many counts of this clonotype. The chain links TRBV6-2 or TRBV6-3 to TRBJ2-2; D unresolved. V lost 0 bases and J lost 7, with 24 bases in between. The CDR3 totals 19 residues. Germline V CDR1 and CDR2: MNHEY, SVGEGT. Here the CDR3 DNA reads TGTGCCAGCAGTTACTCGAAGTCTCGGACGGCTACCCCAGACGGGGAGCTGTTTTTT. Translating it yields CASSYSKSRTATPDGELFF.

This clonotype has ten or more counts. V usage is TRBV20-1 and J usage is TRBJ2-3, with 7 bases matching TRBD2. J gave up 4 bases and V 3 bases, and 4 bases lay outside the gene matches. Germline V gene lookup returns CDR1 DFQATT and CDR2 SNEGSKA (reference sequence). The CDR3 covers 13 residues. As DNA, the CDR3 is TGCAGTGCTAGGCTCGCGGGGGCAGATACGCAGTATTTT. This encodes CSARLAGADTQYF.

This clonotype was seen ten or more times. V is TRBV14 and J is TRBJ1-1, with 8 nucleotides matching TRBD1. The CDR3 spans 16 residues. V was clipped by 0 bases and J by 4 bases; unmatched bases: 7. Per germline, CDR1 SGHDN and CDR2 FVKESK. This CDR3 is CASSQDLGQGGTEAFF. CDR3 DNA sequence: TGTGCCAGCAGCCAAGACCTTGGACAGGGAGGCACTGAAGCTTTCTTT.

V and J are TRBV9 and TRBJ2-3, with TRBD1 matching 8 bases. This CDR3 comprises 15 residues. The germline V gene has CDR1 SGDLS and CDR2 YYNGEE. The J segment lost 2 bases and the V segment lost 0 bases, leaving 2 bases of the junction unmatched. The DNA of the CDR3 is TGTGCCAGCAGCGTAGGACAGGGGATCACAGATACGCAGTATTTT. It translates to CASSVGQGITDTQYF.

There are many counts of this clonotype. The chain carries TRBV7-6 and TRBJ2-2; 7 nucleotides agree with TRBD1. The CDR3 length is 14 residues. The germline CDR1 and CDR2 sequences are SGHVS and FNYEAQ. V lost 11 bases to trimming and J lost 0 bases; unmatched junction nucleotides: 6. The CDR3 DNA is TGTGCCCTAGGGGGCAGTACGAACACCGGGGAGCTGTTTTTT. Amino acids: CALGGSTNTGELFF.

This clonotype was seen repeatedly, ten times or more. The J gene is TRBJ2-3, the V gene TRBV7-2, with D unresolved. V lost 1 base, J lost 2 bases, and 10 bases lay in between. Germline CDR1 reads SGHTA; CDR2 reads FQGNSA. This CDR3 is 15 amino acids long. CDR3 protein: CASSLVVSLTDTQYF. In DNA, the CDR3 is TGTGCCAGCAGCTTAGTAGTGTCGCTCACAGATACGCAGTATTTT.

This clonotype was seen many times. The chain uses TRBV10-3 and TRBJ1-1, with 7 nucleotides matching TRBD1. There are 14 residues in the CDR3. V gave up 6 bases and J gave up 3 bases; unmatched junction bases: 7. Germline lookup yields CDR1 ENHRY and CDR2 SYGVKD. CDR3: CAIRTGNEYTEAFF. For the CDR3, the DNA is TGTGCCATCAGGACAGGGAATGAGTACACTGAAGCTTTCTTT.

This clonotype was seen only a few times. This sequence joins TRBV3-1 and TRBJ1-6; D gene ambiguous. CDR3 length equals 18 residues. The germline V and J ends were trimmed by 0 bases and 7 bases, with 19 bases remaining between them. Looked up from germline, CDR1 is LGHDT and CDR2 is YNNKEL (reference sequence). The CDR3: CASSQDTAPGSVNSPLHF. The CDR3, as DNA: TGTGCCAGCAGCCAAGACACTGCACCGGGGTCAGTCAATTCACCCCTCCACTTT.

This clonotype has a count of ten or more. CDR3 residues: CSTITGTSGGGTDTQYF. CDR3 sequence (DNA): TGCAGTACCATTACCGGGACTAGCGGGGGCGGCACAGATACGCAGTATTTT. This sequence joins TRBV20-1 and TRBJ2-3; 14 nucleotides match TRBD2. V shed 8 bases and J 1 base; nucleotides not matched to a gene: 11. The CDR3 is 17 residues long. Germline V lookup: CDR1 DFQATT, CDR2 SNEGSKA (reference sequence).

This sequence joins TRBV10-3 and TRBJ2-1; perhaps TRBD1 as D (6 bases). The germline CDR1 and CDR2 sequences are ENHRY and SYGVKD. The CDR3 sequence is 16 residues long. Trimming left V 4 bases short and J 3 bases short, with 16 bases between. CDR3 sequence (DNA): TGTGCCATCAGTGTAGGGGGAGAGGGGGACTACAATGAGCAGTTCTTC. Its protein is CAISVGGEGDYNEQFF.

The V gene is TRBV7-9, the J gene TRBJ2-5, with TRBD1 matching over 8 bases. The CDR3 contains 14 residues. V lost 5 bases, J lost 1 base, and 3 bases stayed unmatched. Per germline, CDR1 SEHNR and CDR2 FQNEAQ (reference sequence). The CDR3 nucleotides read TGTGCCAGCAGCAGGGGACAGGCCCAAGAGACCCAGTACTTC. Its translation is CASSRGQAQETQYF.

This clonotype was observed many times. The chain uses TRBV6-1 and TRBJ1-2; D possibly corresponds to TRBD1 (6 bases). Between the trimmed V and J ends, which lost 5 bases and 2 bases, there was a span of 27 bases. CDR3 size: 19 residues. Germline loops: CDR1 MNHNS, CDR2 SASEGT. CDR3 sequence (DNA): TGTGCCAGCAGTCCTAAGGGGACACACGTTTATTGGGGCAACTATGGCTACACCTTC. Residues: CASSPKGTHVYWGNYGYTF.